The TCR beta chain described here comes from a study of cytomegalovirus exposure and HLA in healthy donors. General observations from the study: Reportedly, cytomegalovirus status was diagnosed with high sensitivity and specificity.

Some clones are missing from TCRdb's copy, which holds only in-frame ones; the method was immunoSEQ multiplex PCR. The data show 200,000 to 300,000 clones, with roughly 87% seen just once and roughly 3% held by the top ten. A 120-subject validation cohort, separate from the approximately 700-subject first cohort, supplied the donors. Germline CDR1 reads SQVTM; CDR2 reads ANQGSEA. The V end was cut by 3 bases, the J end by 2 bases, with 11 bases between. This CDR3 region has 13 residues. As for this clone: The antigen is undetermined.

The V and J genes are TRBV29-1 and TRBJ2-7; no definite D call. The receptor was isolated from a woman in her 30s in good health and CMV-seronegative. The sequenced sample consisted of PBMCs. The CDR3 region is CSVEATATYEQYF. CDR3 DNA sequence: TGCAGCGTTGAGGCTACGGCTACCTACGAGCAGTACTTC.